Shown below are 22 T cell receptor beta chains from a single sample sequenced in a study of post-analysis software for immune sequencing data (dated by TCRdb to about 2015). Paper-wide results and their limitations: Roughly 5 TRBV segments, including TRBV5-6, TRBV5-1 and TRBV20-1, were significantly more frequent in patients than controls.

Library method: PCR. TCRdb lists the instrument as Illumina HiSeq 2500. Unique molecular identifiers were incorporated into TCR beta cDNA libraries to reduce PCR and sequencing biases. Using fastp trimming at Q25 and MiXCR clonotype assembly, TCRdb reanalyzed the public sequencing data and kept in-frame beta chains. Rows matching on CDR3 protein sequence are summarized as one entry with the most common DNA and genes. The sample table contains roughly 410,000 distinct CDR3 sequences; only one count was recorded for roughly 38% of them. The ten most abundant clones make up around an eighth of the sample. These receptors lack a known antigen. The source material was blood. The receptor set was obtained from a girl aged 10-17 years with multiple sclerosis.

This sequence joins TRBV12-3 or TRBV12-4 and TRBJ1-1, with D hard to call. The V end lost 4 bases, the J end lost 7 bases, and 7 bases lay between the germline ends. The CDR3 has 11 residues. The CDR3 protein is CASSSPVEAFF. The CDR3 region has the DNA TGTGCCAGCAGTTCGCCTGTTGAAGCTTTCTTT.

This clonotype was picked up a small number of times. This chain joins TRBV14 and TRBJ1-2; D is uncertain. The germline V gene encodes CDR1 SGHDN and CDR2 FVKESK. This CDR3 has 18 amino acids. V was shortened by 0 bases and J by 3 bases, with 20 bases between the two germline ends. The CDR3: CASSQDPAWFGVDYGYTF. CDR3 DNA sequence: TGTGCCAGCAGCCAAGATCCGGCCTGGTTCGGGGTCGACTATGGCTACACCTTC.

The chain links TRBV6-1 to TRBJ2-3; 8 bases agree with TRBD2. The length of the CDR3 is 15 residues. V lost 0 bases, J lost 1 base, and 0 bases stayed unmatched. The germline V gene has CDR1 MNHNS and CDR2 SASEGT. Here the CDR3 reads CASSEAAGGTDTQYF. The CDR3 nucleotides read TGTGCCAGCAGTGAAGCAGCGGGGGGCACAGATACGCAGTATTTT.

The sample holds a few counts of this clonotype. V usage is TRBV7-2 and J usage is TRBJ1-2, with unresolved D. The CDR3 totals 13 residues. V lost 5 bases, J lost 7 bases, and 14 bases lay in between. In germline, CDR1 is SGHTA, CDR2 FQGNSA. The CDR3 DNA follows: TGTGCCAGCAGCCCTCCACCTGTCCTTGGCTACACCTTC. This codes for CASSPPPVLGYTF.

This clonotype was detected a few times. The chain uses TRBV7-8 and TRBJ2-5; 10 positions match TRBD1. Looked up from germline, CDR1 is SGHVS and CDR2 is FQNEAQ. With 5 bases clipped from V and 5 bases from J, the junction kept 14 bases outside the gene matches. The CDR3 consists of 17 residues. This CDR3 is CASSPPLGTGEKETQYF. The CDR3 DNA sequence: TGTGCCAGCAGCCCTCCCTTGGGGACAGGGGAGAAGGAGACCCAGTACTTC. Using reference TRBV7-8 and TRBJ2-5 for the parts outside the CDR3, the full variable domain is GAGVSQSPRYKVAKRGQDVALRCDPISGHVSLFWYQQALGQGPEFLTYFQNEAQLDKSGLPSDRFFAERPEGSVSTLKIQRTQQEDSAVYLCASSPPLGTGEKETQYFGPGTRLLVL.

This clonotype has only a few counts. The chain joins TRBV10-3 to TRBJ1-2; D remains ambiguous. Deletions cut 4 bases from V and 5 bases from J, with 23 bases between. This CDR3 spans 17 amino acids. Germline lookup yields CDR1 ENHRY and CDR2 SYGVKD. The CDR3 coding sequence is TGTGCCATCAGTGTTGGGCAGACTCCCTCCACGTGGTATGGCTACACCTTC. Protein product: CAISVGQTPSTWYGYTF.

A few counts support this clonotype. This chain joins TRBV20-1 and TRBJ1-5; D gene unclear. The CDR3 spans 10 residues. From germline, CDR1 is DFQATT and CDR2 SNEGSKA (reference sequence). V was shortened by 6 bases and J by 5 bases, with 5 bases between the two germline ends. This chain's CDR3 is CSAPHQPQHF. The CDR3 DNA reads as TGCAGTGCCCCACATCAGCCCCAGCATTTT.

The chain recombines TRBV6-2 or TRBV6-3 with TRBJ2-7, with 8 bases lining up with TRBD1. Germline-derived CDR1 and CDR2 are MNHEY and SVGEGT. The CDR3 has 14 residues. Trimming took 5 bases from V and 6 from J; bases not matched to a gene: 9. CDR3 sequence reads: CASSAAGTGGEQYF. CDR3 sequence (DNA): TGTGCCAGCAGTGCTGCCGGGACAGGCGGCGAGCAGTACTTC.

CDR3 DNA: TGCAGTGCTGCCGGGACTAGCGGGTTCTACGAGCAGTACTTC. It encodes CSAAGTSGFYEQYF. The genes are TRBV20-1 and TRBJ2-5, with 12 bases fitting TRBD2. The J call may be wrong; the DNA end is better matched by TRBJ2-7. Germline V gene sequence: CDR1 DFQATT, CDR2 SNEGSKA (reference sequence). The CDR3 has 14 residues.

This chain connects TRBV20-1 to TRBJ1-2; D is undetermined. V lost 4 bases to trimming and J lost 5 bases, with 17 bases between them. The V gene's germline CDR1 is DFQATT and CDR2 SNEGSKA (reference sequence). This CDR3 region has 14 residues. CDR3 sequence reads: CSATNPTEKYGYTF. CDR3 nucleotide sequence: TGCAGTGCTACAAATCCCACAGAAAAGTATGGCTACACCTTC.

This clonotype has more than one count but fewer than ten. The chain recombines TRBV5-1 with TRBJ2-7, with TRBD1 as a possible D gene (6 bases). With 0 bases removed from V and 0 bases from J, the gap between germline ends came to 10 bases. The germline gives CDR1 SGHRS, CDR2 YFSETQ. The CDR3 totals 15 residues. The CDR3 nucleotides read TGCGCCAGCAGCTTGGCCGGGACAACCTCCTACGAGCAGTACTTC. The encoded protein is CASSLAGTTSYEQYF.

The chain recombines TRBV9 with TRBJ2-1; 8 bases are shared with TRBD2. The germline gives CDR1 SGDLS, CDR2 YYNGEE. CDR3 size: 15 residues. V trimming: 7 bases; J trimming: 7 bases; junction bases outside the gene matches: 13. The CDR3 DNA sequence: TGTGCCAGCGCGGTCGGGGGGGCGGGATATAATGAGCAGTTCTTC. Translating it yields CASAVGGAGYNEQFF.

This clonotype was seen a few times. The rearrangement joins TRBV7-2 to TRBJ2-7; 9 bases agree with TRBD1. The CDR3 length is 15 residues. V was pared by 1 base and J by 6 bases, with 7 bases of the junction left unmatched. Per the germline V gene, CDR1 is SGHTA and CDR2 is FQGNSA. In DNA form, the CDR3 reads TGTGCCAGCAGCTTAGGCCGGGGACAGGGCAGCGAGCAGTACTTC. Protein product: CASSLGRGQGSEQYF.

The chain couples TRBV20-1 to TRBJ1-5; TRBD1 matches 9 bases. Germline lookup yields CDR1 DFQATT and CDR2 SNEGSKA (reference sequence). This CDR3 spans 13 amino acids. CDR3 amino acids: CSAWDRATQPQHF. CDR3 bases: TGCAGCGCCTGGGACAGGGCCACGCAGCCCCAGCATTTT.

The rearrangement links TRBV12-3 or TRBV12-4 to TRBJ2-5; maybe TRBD1 (5 bases). V shed 6 bases and J shed 1 base, with 12 bases lying between them. The CDR3 extends over 14 amino acids. The CDR3 region has the DNA TGTGCCAGCAGATCCACAGGAACCCAAGAGACCCAGTACTTC. Protein sequence: CASRSTGTQETQYF.

V gene TRBV21-1 combines with J gene TRBJ1-5; TRBD1, the table's D call, was not compared with the DNA. TRBV21-1 corresponds to a pseudogene. The CDR3 is 17 amino acids. CDR3 sequence reads: CASSKRGQGWPKQPQHF. DNA of the CDR3: TGTGCCAGCAGCAAAAGGGGACAGGGATGGCCCAAGCAGCCCCAGCATTTT.

This clonotype was found once. This sequence joins TRBV7-9 and TRBJ2-7, with D possibly being TRBD1 or TRBD2 (5 bases each). From germline, CDR1 is SEHNR and CDR2 FQNEAQ (reference sequence). This CDR3 is built from 15 residues. V was pared by 4 bases and J by 7 bases, with 20 bases between. CDR3 DNA sequence: TGTGCCAGCAGCTCCACGGGACCCCATAACAATGAGCAGTACTTC. Protein product: CASSSTGPHNNEQYF.

V gene TRBV15 combines with J gene TRBJ2-1; no firm D call. The V gene lost 5 bases and the J gene lost 2 bases, with 10 bases spanning the gap. This CDR3 has 14 residues. Germline V lookup: CDR1 LNHNV, CDR2 YYDKDF (reference sequence). Written as DNA, the CDR3 is TGTGCCACCAGCTTCTACGGTCCCTACAATGAGCAGTTCTTC. Amino acids: CATSFYGPYNEQFF.

This clonotype was found once. V usage is TRBV5-1 and J usage is TRBJ2-4, with D possibly TRBD2 on 6 matching bases. CDR3 length: 15 amino acids. From germline, CDR1 is SGHRS and CDR2 YFSETQ. The V and J ends lost 3 bases and 8 bases respectively, with 18 bases between them. The CDR3: CASSSGVEGWDIQYF. The CDR3, as DNA: TGCGCCAGCAGCTCTGGCGTGGAGGGATGGGACATTCAGTACTTC.

The rearrangement links TRBV7-8 to TRBJ1-1; no reliable D call. Germline V gene lookup returns CDR1 SGHVS and CDR2 FQNEAQ. CDR3 length: 15 residues. The V end lost 2 bases, the J end lost 4 bases, and 14 bases lay between the germline ends. CDR3 in amino acids: CASSLRMMGSTEAFF. DNA of the CDR3: TGTGCCAGCAGCTTACGCATGATGGGATCCACTGAAGCTTTCTTT.

V is TRBV27 and J is TRBJ1-4; D is uncertain. The CDR3 has 14 residues. Germline CDR1 is MNHEY and CDR2 is SMNVEV (reference sequence). Trimming cost V 6 bases and J 5 bases, with 13 bases left between them. The CDR3 here is CASRGLLLNEKLFF. The DNA of the CDR3 is TGTGCCAGCAGGGGCCTACTCCTCAATGAAAAACTGTTTTTT.

This clonotype has more than one count but fewer than ten. The V and J genes are TRBV12-3 or TRBV12-4 and TRBJ2-7, with D hard to call. CDR3 length: 14 residues. V was clipped by 5 bases and J by 5 bases, with 16 bases between them. The CDR3 loop is CASSPLNTQDEQYF. CDR3 DNA sequence: TGTGCCAGCAGTCCCCTTAACACTCAAGACGAGCAGTACTTC.